This T cell receptor (beta chain) was documented in a study of T-cell memory formation after mild COVID-19 (dated by TCRdb to the early 2020s). About the full investigation: Most TCR sequence clusters were specific to one of the two donors. The cohort comprised two young, previously healthy adult volunteers, one female and one male. In a couple of donors, T-cell clones that expanded and contracted after mild COVID-19 were tracked by sequencing TCRalpha and TCRbeta repertoires over time. Summary of the overall study and its limitations: Contracting CD4+ clones were found mainly in CM and EM memory subsets, while CD8+ clones were enriched in EMRA. The second-wave clones that peaked on day 37 were not confirmed to be SARS-CoV-2 specific. Some responding clones were detected in pre-infection memory, suggesting pre-existing cross-reactive memory T cells joined the SARS-CoV-2 response. The study covered only a couple of mild cases, and larger cohorts including severe cases with pre-infection samples were considered necessary. Clones that contracted from day 15 to 85 showed balanced CD4/CD8 phenotypes, whereas a second wave of clones that expanded from day 15 to 37 leaned towards CD4+.

Ficoll-Paque density gradient centrifugation was the method used to isolate PBMCs. Per the germline V gene, SGHDN is the CDR1 and FVKESK is the CDR2. The CDR3 runs 15 amino acids, cysteine and phenylalanine included. Only the CDR3 DNA is retained, 45 bases long and in frame from the first base. V and J are truncated by 4 bases and 7 bases respectively, leaving an intervening sequence of 20 bases. This clonotype was seen only a few times. Its specific antigen is unknown. Base quality data are lacking; no much larger clone is found one base away. Sequencing used an Illumina NovaSeq 6000. TCRalpha and TCRbeta cDNA libraries were built by 5'RACE with constant-segment primers, adding sample barcodes and unique molecular identifiers. Trizol reagent was used to extract RNA from every sample. Amplification of the libraries took two PCR steps, and the second step added a second sample barcode plus Illumina TruSeq adapters. Sequencing of the libraries was done on an Illumina NovaSeq, producing 2 x 150 bp paired-end reads. Under the source paper's analysis protocol: Reads were demultiplexed and collapsed into UMI-guided consensus sequences with migec v1.2.7. Using mixcr v2.1.11, UMI consensuses were aligned to TRA and TRB V and J templates and then assembled into clonotypes. A clonotype was counted as expanded or contracted only when both edgeR and NoisET called the clonotype significant, with the noise models trained on biological replicates. edgeR calls used a false discovery rate-adjusted p below 0.01 and a log2 fold-change threshold of 1. PCA with hierarchical clustering of max-normalized trajectories of the 1000 most abundant clonotypes was used as exploratory dynamics analysis. Separately sequenced CD4+ and CD8+ repertoires were used to assign the CD4 or CD8 phenotype of responding clones. TCRdb took the public reads, trimmed them with fastp at Q25, ran MiXCR for clone calling and kept in-frame beta chains. Each record represents a unique CDR3 protein, reported with the most common genes and DNA among its rows. TCRdb, not the original authors, processed these V and J calls. This sample has 350,000 to 550,000 distinct CDR3 sequences in its table, and more than 15% of those were observed once. Roughly 21% of the sample is taken by the ten largest.

Sequencing was done on a sample of PBMCs or a T cell subset sorted from them (not recorded which). The receptor was isolated from a young man who had mild COVID-19 (a few samples of this study predate the infection). The sample titles of this study are shuffled in the database, so cell type and time point are left out; the donor was told from shared clones. The rearrangement combines TRBV14 with TRBJ2-7; the best D guess is TRBD1, with 5 bases matching. The DNA is TGTGCCAGCAGCCCTCAGGGCAGTTGGCTTCGGGAGCAGTACTTC. Translated, this gives CASSPQGSWLREQYF.